This T cell receptor (beta chain) is drawn from a study of shared clonotypes between healthy human individuals. Background on the study: The donors, a couple of women and a few men, were aged 18 to 49.

Note on this clone: Its specificity is unknown. Within the sample, other DNA sequences also encode this same CDR3.

V dropped 4 bases and J dropped 4; count of bases not matched to a gene: 1. The CDR3 sequence is 13 residues long. Per the germline V gene, CDR1 is KGHSH and CDR2 is LQKENI. Study-level findings and limits: Richness estimates generally favored naive over memory subsets.

The protocol was immunoSEQ multiplex PCR, while the TCRdb copy is restricted to in-frame clones and leaves out a portion. The repertoire consists of about 2.4 million clones, with over 85% occurring once and the leading ten covering more than 0.12%. The genes are TRBV18 and TRBJ1-3; 7 bases map to TRBD1. The TCR originated in a man aged 18 to 30 in good health. Sequencing was carried out using naive CD4+ T cells sorted from blood. The subset here: CD45RA+ positively selected. This CDR3 is CASSQGQGNTIYF. The DNA of the CDR3 is TGTGCCAGCTCACAGGGACAGGGAAACACCATATATTTT.